This T cell receptor (beta chain) stems from a study of blood T cell repertoires in COVID-19. About the study: Researchers got acute and convalescent COVID-19 samples from the United States, Italy and Spain. From T cells, B-cell-depleted T cells, or PBMCs came the material, which was cDNA or gDNA.

The V gene lost 5 bases and the J gene lost 4 bases, with 7 bases spanning the gap. Germline loops: CDR1 MNHNY, CDR2 SVGAGI (reference sequence). The CDR3 consists of 12 residues. In the original workflow: Estimation of nucleated cell counts was performed using reference gene primer amplification. Some clones are missing from TCRdb's copy, which holds only in-frame ones; the method was immunoSEQ multiplex PCR. V, J and clone size are those of that table, while D and trimming were read from the DNA. The repertoire holds 80,000 to 95,000 clones, with around 80% as singletons. The TCR comes from a woman aged 80 or over with active or convalescent COVID-19. Sequencing was performed on peripheral blood. The chain has TRBV6-6 and TRBJ2-3; D perhaps matches TRBD2 (6 bases). Written as DNA, the CDR3 is TGTGCCAGCAGTCCGGGGGCAGATACGCAGTATTTT. It specifies CASSPGADTQYF.